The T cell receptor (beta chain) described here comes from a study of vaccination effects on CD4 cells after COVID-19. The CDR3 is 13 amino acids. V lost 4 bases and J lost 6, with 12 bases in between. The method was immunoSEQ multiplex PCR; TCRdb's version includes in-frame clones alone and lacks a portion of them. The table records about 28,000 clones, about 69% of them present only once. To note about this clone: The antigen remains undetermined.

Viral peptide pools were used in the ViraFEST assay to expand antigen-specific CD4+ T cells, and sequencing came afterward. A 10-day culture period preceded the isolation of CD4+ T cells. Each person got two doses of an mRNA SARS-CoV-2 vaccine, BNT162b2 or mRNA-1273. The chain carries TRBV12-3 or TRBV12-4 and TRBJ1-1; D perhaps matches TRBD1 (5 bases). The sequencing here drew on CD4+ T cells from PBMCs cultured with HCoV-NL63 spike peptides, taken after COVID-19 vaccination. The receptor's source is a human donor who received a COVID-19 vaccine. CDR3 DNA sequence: TGTGCCAGCAGTTCACGACAGTTCGCTGAAGCTTTCTTT. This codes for CASSSRQFAEAFF.